This TCR beta chain was documented in a study of T cells after posttransplantation cyclophosphamide. Study-level findings and limits: TRB clonality was highly associated with recipient CMV seropositivity and reactivation. Blood and skin or GI T cell repertoires showed limited TRB overlap.

Comment on this clone: The antigen remains undetermined.

The CDR3 spans 12 residues. Deletions cut 4 bases from V and 2 bases from J, with 5 bases between. Germline CDR1 reads MDHEN; CDR2 reads SYDVKM. Generated by immunoSEQ multiplex PCR, the TCRdb table keeps only in-frame clones and is missing some. The data show some 61,000 clones, approximately 92% seen once. This TCR derives from a young woman in good health and a related stem cell transplant donor. Sample: PBMCs. J is TRBJ1-2 and V is TRBV28; D is uncertain. The CDR3 here is CASSSGNYGYTF. The CDR3 bases are TGTGCCAGCAGTTCCGGGAACTATGGCTACACCTTC.